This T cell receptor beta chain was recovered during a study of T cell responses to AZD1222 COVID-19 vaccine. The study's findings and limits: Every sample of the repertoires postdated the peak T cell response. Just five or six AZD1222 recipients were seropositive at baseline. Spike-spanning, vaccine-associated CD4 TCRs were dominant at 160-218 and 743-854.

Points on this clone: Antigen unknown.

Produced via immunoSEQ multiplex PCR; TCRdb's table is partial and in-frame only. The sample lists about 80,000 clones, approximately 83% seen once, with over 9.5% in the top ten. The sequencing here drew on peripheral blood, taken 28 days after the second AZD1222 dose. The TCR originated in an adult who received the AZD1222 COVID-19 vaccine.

CDR3: CAIRDRRDYGYTF. The CDR3 DNA sequence: TGTGCCATCAGGGACAGGAGGGACTATGGCTACACCTTC. The J gene is TRBJ1-2, the V gene TRBV10-3; 7 nucleotides agree with TRBD1. Trimming at V came to 6 bases and at J to 3 bases, leaving 4 bases not matched to a gene. Looked up from germline, CDR1 is ENHRY and CDR2 is SYGVKD. CDR3 size: 13 residues.